This TCR beta chain came from a study of cytomegalovirus exposure and HLA in healthy donors. General study results and limits: The productive fraction for most TCR beta V segments was about 87% or about 30% in an earlier analysis. Later analysis demonstrated an association between a missense DCLRE1C variant and TCR beta V- and J-gene trimming. Presence/absence analyses assumed roughly uniform sequencing depth across donors, which may not hold.

PCR employed 60 Vbeta and 13 Jbeta primers. Assay used: immunoSEQ multiplex PCR; TCRdb lists only in-frame clones, some missing. The sample includes 130,000 to 150,000 clones. With 2 bases removed from V and 10 bases from J, the gap between germline ends came to 10 bases. The germline V gene has CDR1 MNHNS and CDR2 SASEGT. This CDR3 has 12 residues. As for this clone: The target antigen is unknown.

The sequencing sample was made of PBMCs. V gene TRBV6-1 combines with J gene TRBJ2-3; D not certain. The clonotype was recovered from a middle-aged man in good health and CMV-seronegative. CDR3: CASSELGMAQYF. In DNA, the CDR3 is TGTGCCAGCAGTGAATTGGGCATGGCGCAGTATTTT.